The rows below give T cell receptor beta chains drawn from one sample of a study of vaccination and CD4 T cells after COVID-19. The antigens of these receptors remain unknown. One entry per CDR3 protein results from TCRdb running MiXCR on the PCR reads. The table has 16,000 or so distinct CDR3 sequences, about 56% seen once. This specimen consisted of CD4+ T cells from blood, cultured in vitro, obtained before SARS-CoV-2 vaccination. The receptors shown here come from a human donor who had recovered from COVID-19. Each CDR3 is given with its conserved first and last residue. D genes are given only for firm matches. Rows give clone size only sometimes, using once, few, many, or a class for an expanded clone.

cdr3_nt: TGCAGCGTTGATGGGGGGAGGGCCGCAGTTACAGATACGCAGTATTTT
cdr3_aa: CSVDGGRAAVTDTQYF
clone_size: once
d_call: TRBD2
j_call: TRBJ2-3
v_call: TRBV29-1
cdr3_length: 16

cdr3_nt: TGTGCCAGCAGCTTAGCGCGGCGGAATAGGCCCTACGAGCAGTACTTC
cdr3_aa: CASSLARRNRPYEQYF
clone_size: NA
d_call: NA
j_call: TRBJ2-7
v_call: TRBV7-8
cdr3_length: 16

cdr3_nt: TGTGCCAGCCGCTACAGGGGGCGCACTGAAGCTTTCTTT
cdr3_aa: CASRYRGRTEAFF
clone_size: NA
d_call: TRBD1
j_call: TRBJ1-1
v_call: TRBV7-9
cdr3_length: 13

cdr3_nt: TGTGCCAGCATAGACTATAATTCACCCCTCCACTTT
cdr3_aa: CASIDYNSPLHF
clone_size: few
d_call: NA
j_call: TRBJ1-6
v_call: TRBV2
cdr3_length: 12

cdr3_nt: TGTGCCAGCAGTTTCCGGGGGTCCTATGGCTACACCTTC
cdr3_aa: CASSFRGSYGYTF
clone_size: few
d_call: NA
j_call: TRBJ1-2
v_call: TRBV28
cdr3_length: 13

cdr3_nt: TGTGCCAGCAGCCAGCAGGGGCTCTATGGCTACACCTTC
cdr3_aa: CASSQQGLYGYTF
clone_size: NA
d_call: NA
j_call: TRBJ1-2
v_call: TRBV7-8
cdr3_length: 13

cdr3_nt: TGCAGTGCTAGTGGCACTAGCGGCTTGGGAGAGTATTTT
cdr3_aa: CSASGTSGLGEYF
clone_size: NA
d_call: TRBD2
j_call: TRBJ2-3
v_call: TRBV20-1
cdr3_length: 13

cdr3_nt: TGTGCCACGGACAGGCCGAACACCGGGGAGCTGTTTTTT
cdr3_aa: CATDRPNTGELFF
clone_size: NA
d_call: TRBD1
j_call: TRBJ2-2
v_call: TRBV6-1
cdr3_length: 13

cdr3_nt: TGTGCCAGCAGCTTAAATGGGGAGGTTTTTGCTGAGCAGTTCTTC
cdr3_aa: CASSLNGEVFAEQFF
clone_size: NA
d_call: NA
j_call: TRBJ2-1
v_call: TRBV7-3
cdr3_length: 15

cdr3_nt: TGTGCCAGTAGGAACAGGGCGAACCAGCCCCAGCATTTT
cdr3_aa: CASRNRANQPQHF
clone_size: medium-sized
d_call: NA
j_call: TRBJ1-5
v_call: TRBV19
cdr3_length: 13

cdr3_nt: TGTGCCAGCAGGCGGGACATTAGCGAGACCCAGTACTTC
cdr3_aa: CASRRDISETQYF
clone_size: NA
d_call: NA
j_call: TRBJ2-5
v_call: TRBV2
cdr3_length: 13

cdr3_nt: TGTGCCAGCAGCTTGTATGGGACTAGCGAATACGAGCAGTACTTC
cdr3_aa: CASSLYGTSEYEQYF
clone_size: NA
d_call: TRBD2
j_call: TRBJ2-7
v_call: TRBV7-2
cdr3_length: 15

cdr3_nt: TGCAGTGCTCCTCGACAGGGGTACGAGCAGTACTTC
cdr3_aa: CSAPRQGYEQYF
clone_size: NA
d_call: TRBD1
j_call: TRBJ2-7
v_call: TRBV20-1
cdr3_length: 12

cdr3_nt: TGTGCCAGCAGCAAAGGTGCGGTAGGACAGCTTAACTCCTACGAGCAGTACTTC
cdr3_aa: CASSKGAVGQLNSYEQYF
clone_size: NA
d_call: NA
j_call: TRBJ2-7
v_call: TRBV21-1
cdr3_length: 18

cdr3_nt: TGCAGCGCCTTACGCAGGACCGAAGCTTTCTTT
cdr3_aa: CSALRRTEAFF
clone_size: NA
d_call: NA
j_call: TRBJ1-1
v_call: TRBV20-1
cdr3_length: 11

cdr3_nt: TGTGCCAGCAGCCCTTCAGACATGAACACTGAAGCTTTCTTT
cdr3_aa: CASSPSDMNTEAFF
clone_size: once
d_call: NA
j_call: TRBJ1-1
v_call: TRBV7-3
cdr3_length: 14

cdr3_nt: TGTGCCAGCACCAGGGACAGCTCTGGAAACACCATATATTTT
cdr3_aa: CASTRDSSGNTIYF
clone_size: NA
d_call: TRBD1
j_call: TRBJ1-3
v_call: TRBV2
cdr3_length: 14

cdr3_nt: TGTGCCAGCAGTTTAGCGCCGGAGACCCAGTACTTC
cdr3_aa: CASSLAPETQYF
clone_size: few
d_call: NA
j_call: TRBJ2-5
v_call: TRBV12-3/TRBV12-4
cdr3_length: 12